This TCR beta chain was recorded in a study of T cells in tumors after PD-1 blockade. Study information: Excluded were patients with checkpoint blockade, immunosuppressants, or radiotherapy or other anti-cancer therapy within 4 weeks. Mean per blood sample: 95,000 to 130,000 templates (24,679-257,772), roughly 34,000 unique clonotypes. A subset received ongoing vismodegib 150 mg daily alongside anti-PD-1 therapy.

Genomic DNA template from tumor biopsies or peripheral blood, 616 ng to 6,004 ng input. This CDR3 has 11 amino acids. The V gene lost 6 bases and the J gene lost 4 bases, with 5 bases spanning the gap. Profiling relied on immunoSEQ multiplex PCR, and the TCRdb table lists in-frame clones only, not all of them. The sample holds approximately 47,000 clones, 79% seen once. The TCR originated in a human donor with advanced basal cell or squamous cell carcinoma (not recorded which). The chain combines TRBV12-3 or TRBV12-4 with TRBJ2-3, with D unclear. This material consisted of PBMCs, taken before anti-PD-1 therapy. This CDR3 reads CASRSPDTQYF. Written as DNA, the CDR3 is TGTGCCAGCAGATCACCAGATACGCAGTATTTT.